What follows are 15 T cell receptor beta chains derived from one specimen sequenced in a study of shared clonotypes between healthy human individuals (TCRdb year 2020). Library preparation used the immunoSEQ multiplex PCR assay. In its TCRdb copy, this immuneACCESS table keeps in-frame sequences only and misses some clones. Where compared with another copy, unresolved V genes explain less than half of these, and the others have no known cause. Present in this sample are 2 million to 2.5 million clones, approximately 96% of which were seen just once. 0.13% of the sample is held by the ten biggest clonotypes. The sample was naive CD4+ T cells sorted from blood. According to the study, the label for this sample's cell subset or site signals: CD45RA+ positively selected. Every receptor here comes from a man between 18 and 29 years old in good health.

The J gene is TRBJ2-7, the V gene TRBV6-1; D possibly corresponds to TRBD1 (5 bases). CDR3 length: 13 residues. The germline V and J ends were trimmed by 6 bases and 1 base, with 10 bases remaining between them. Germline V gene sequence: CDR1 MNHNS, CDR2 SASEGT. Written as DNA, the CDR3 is TGTGCCAGCAGGGGGTCAGGGTCCTACGAGCAGTACTTC. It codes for CASRGSGSYEQYF.

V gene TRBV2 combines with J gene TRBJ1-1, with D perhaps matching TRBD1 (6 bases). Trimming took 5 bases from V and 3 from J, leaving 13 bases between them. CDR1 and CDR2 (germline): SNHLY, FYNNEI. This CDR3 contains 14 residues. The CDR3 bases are TGTGCCAGCAGTCCAGGGGTTTTTTACACTGAAGCTTTCTTT. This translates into CASSPGVFYTEAFF.

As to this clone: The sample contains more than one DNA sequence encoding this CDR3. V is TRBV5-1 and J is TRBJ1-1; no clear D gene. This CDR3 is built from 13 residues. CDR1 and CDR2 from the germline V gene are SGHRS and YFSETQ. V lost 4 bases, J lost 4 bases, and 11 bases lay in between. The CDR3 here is CASSIREGTEAFF. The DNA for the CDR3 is TGCGCCAGCAGCATTCGGGAGGGCACTGAAGCTTTCTTT. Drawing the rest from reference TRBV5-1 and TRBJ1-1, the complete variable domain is KAGVTQTPRYLIKTRGQQVTLSCSPISGHRSVSWYQQTPGQGLQFLFEYFSETQRNKGNFPGRFSGRQFSNSRSEMNVSTLELGDSALYLCASSIREGTEAFFGQGTRLTVV.

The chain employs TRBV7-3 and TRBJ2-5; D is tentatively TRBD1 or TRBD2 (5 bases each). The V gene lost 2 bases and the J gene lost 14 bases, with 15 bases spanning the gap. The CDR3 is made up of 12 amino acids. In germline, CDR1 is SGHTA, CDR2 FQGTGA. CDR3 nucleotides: TGTGCCAGCAGCTTAGGGGGACCACCGATATACTTC. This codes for CASSLGGPPIYF.

CDR3 bases: TGTGCCAGCAGCCCCACGGGGACCCAGTACTTC. Its translation is CASSPTGTQYF. V usage is TRBV7-2 and J usage is TRBJ2-5; no definite D call. The CDR3 is made up of 11 amino acids. V was clipped by 5 bases and J by 7 bases, with 8 bases between them. Germline lookup yields CDR1 SGHTA and CDR2 FQGNSA.

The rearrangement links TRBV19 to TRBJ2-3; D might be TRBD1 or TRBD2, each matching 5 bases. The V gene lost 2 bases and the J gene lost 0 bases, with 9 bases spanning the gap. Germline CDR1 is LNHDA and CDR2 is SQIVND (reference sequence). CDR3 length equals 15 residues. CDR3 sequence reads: CASSIRGRSTDTQYF. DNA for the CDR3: TGTGCCAGTAGTATAAGGGGACGGAGCACAGATACGCAGTATTTT.

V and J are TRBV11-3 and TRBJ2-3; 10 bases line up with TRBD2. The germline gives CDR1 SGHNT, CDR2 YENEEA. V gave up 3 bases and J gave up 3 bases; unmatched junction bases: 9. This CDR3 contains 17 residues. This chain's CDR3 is CASSFPRLTSGTDTQYF. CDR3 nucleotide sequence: TGTGCCAGCAGCTTCCCTCGCCTGACTAGCGGGACAGATACGCAGTATTTT.

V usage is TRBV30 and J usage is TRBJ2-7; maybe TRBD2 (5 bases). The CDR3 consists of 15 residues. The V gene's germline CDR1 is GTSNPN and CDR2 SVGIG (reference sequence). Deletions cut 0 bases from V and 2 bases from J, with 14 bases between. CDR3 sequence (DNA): TGTGCCTGGAGTGTCCCACAGAGGGTAGCCTACGAGCAGTACTTC. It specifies CAWSVPQRVAYEQYF.

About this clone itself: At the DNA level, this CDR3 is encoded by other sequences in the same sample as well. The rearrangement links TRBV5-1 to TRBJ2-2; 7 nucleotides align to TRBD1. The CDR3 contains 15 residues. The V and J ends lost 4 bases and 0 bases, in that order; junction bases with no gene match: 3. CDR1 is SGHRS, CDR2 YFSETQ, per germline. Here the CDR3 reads CASSTGTANTGELFF. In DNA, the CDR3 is TGCGCCAGCAGCACCGGGACAGCGAACACCGGGGAGCTGTTTTTT.

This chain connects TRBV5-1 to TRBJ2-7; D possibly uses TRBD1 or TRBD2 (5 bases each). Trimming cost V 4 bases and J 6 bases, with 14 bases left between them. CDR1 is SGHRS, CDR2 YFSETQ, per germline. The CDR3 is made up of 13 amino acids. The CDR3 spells CASSTMSGTEQYF. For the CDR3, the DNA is TGCGCCAGCAGCACCATGTCAGGGACCGAGCAGTACTTC.

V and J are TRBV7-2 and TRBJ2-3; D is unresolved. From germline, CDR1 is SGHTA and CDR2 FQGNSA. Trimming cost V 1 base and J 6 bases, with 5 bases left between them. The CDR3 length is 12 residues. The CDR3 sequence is CASSLGKDTQYF. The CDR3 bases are TGTGCCAGCAGCTTAGGAAAGGATACGCAGTATTTT. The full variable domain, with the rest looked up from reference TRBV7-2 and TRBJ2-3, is GAGVSQSPSNKVTEKGKDVELRCDPISGHTALYWYRQSLGQGLEFLIYFQGNSAPDKSGLPSDRFSAERTGGSVSTLTIQRTQQEDSAVYLCASSLGKDTQYFGPGTRLTVL.

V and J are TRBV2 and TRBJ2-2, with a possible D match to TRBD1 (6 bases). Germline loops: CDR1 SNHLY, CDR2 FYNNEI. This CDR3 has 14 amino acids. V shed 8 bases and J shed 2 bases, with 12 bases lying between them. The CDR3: CASGNRENTGELFF. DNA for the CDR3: TGTGCCAGCGGGAACAGGGAAAACACCGGGGAGCTGTTTTTT.

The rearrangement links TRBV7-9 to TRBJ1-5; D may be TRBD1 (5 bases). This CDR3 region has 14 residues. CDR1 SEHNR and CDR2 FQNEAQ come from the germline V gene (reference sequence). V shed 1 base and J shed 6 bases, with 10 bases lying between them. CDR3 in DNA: TGTGCCAGCAGCTTAGGACAGTTAGGTCAGCCCCAGCATTTT. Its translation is CASSLGQLGQPQHF.

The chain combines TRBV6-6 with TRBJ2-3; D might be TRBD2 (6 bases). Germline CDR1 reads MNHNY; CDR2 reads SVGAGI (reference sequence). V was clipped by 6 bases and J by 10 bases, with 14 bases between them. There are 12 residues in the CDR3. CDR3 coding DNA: TGTGCCAGCAGCGTTACGGGAGAGCCGCAGTATTTT. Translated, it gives CASSVTGEPQYF.

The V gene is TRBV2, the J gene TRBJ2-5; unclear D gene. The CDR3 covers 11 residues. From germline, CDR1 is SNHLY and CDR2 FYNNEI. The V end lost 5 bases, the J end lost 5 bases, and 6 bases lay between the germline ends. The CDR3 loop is CASSNGETQYF. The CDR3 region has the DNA TGTGCCAGCAGTAACGGGGAGACCCAGTACTTC.